This T cell receptor (beta chain) was retrieved from a study of tissue T cells after allogeneic stem cell transplantation. Regarding the study as a whole: Alloreactivity or antigen specificity of tissue TCRs was not determined; some clones might be host cells.

Clones were sequenced by immunoSEQ multiplex PCR, and TCRdb holds only the in-frame ones, with some missing. This sample carries roughly 45,000 clones, around 67% of them seen once, and the ten largest clones take roughly 0.7%. V trimming: 2 bases; J trimming: 3 bases; junction bases outside the gene matches: 1. This CDR3 comprises 14 residues. Germline-derived CDR1 and CDR2 are FNHDT and SITEND (reference sequence). This clone was seen a handful of times. What it binds is unknown. Gene names follow the mouse nomenclature. The sequence runs out 1 residue before the end of the CDR3; the remainder is reconstructed from the germline J gene.

The sequencing input was sorted cells pooled from one or two spleens. The clonotype was recovered from a pool of C57BL/6 mice in good health. The chain has TRBV19 and TRBJ2-7; 11 nucleotides match TRBD2. CDR3: CASSMDWGVYEQYF. The DNA read from the CDR3 is TGTGCCAGCAGTATGGACTGGGGGGTCTATGAACAGTAC.